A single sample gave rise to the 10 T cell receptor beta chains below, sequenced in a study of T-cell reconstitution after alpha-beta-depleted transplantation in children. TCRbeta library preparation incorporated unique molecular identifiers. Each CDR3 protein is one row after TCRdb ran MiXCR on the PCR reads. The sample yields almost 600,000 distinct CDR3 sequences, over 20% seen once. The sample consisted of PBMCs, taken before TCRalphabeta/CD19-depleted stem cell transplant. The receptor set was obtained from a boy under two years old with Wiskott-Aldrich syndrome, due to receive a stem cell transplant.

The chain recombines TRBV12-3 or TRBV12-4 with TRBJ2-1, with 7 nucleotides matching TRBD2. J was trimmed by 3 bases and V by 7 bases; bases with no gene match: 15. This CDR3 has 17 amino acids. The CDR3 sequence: CASTELKREELYNEQFF. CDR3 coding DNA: TGTGCCAGCACCGAACTCAAGCGGGAAGAACTCTACAATGAGCAGTTCTTC.

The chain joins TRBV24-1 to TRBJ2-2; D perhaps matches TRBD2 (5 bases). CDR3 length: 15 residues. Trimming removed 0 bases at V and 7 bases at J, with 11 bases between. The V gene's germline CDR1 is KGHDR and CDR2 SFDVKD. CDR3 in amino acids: CATSDLRGNYGELFF. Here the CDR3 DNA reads TGTGCCACCAGTGATTTGCGGGGTAATTACGGGGAGCTGTTTTTT.

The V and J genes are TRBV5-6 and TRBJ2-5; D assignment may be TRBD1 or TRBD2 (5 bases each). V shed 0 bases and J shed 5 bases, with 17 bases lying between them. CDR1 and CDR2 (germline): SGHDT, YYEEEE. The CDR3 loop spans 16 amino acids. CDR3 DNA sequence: TGTGCCAGCAGCTTGGAACTGGGGGATAAGTGGGAGACCCAGTACTTC. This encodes CASSLELGDKWETQYF.

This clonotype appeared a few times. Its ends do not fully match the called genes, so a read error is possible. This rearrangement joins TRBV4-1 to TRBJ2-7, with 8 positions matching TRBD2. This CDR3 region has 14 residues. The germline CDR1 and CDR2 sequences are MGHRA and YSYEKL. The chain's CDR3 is CASSQGGGPLVLDF. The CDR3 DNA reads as TGCGCCAGCAGCCAAGGCGGGGGGCCTCTCGTGTTAGACTTC.

The CDR3 reads CSVVALGSPLYGYTF. The CDR3 nucleotides are TGCAGCGTTGTCGCCCTTGGGAGTCCGCTCTATGGCTACACCTTC. The chain carries TRBV29-1 and TRBJ1-2; no firm D call. The CDR3 extends over 15 amino acids. The V gene lost 4 bases and the J gene lost 4 bases, with 19 bases spanning the gap. Germline CDR1 reads SQVTM; CDR2 reads ANQGSEA.

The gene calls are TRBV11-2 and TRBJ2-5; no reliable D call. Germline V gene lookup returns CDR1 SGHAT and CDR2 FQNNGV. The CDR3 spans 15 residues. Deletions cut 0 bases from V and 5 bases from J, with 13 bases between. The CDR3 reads CASSLEGSTQETQYF. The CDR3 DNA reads TGTGCCAGCAGCTTAGAGGGATCAACCCAGGAGACCCAGTACTTC.

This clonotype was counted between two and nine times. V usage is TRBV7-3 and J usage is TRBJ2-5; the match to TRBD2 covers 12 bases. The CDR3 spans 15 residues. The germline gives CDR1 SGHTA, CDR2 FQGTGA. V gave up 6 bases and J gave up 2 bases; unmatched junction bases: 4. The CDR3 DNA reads TGTGCCAGCAGTCGACTAGCGGGAGTACAAGAGACCCAGTACTTC. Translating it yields CASSRLAGVQETQYF.

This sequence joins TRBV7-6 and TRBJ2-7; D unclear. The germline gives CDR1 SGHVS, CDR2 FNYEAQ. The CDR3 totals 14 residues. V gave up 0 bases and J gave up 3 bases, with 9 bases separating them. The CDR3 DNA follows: TGTGCCAGCAGCTTAGCGGGCAGAGACTACGAGCAGTACTTC. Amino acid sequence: CASSLAGRDYEQYF.

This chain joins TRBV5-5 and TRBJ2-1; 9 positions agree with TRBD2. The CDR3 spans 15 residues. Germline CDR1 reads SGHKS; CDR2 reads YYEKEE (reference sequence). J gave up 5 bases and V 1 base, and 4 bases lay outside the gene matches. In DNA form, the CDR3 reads TGTGCCAGCAGCTTGCAGGTAGCGGGAGACAATGAGCAGTTCTTC. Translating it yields CASSLQVAGDNEQFF. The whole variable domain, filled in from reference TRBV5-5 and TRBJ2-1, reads DAGVTQSPTHLIKTRGQQVTLRCSPISGHKSVSWYQQVLGQGPQFIFQYYEKEERGRGNFPDRFSARQFPNYSSELNVNALLLGDSALYLCASSLQVAGDNEQFFGPGTRLTVL.

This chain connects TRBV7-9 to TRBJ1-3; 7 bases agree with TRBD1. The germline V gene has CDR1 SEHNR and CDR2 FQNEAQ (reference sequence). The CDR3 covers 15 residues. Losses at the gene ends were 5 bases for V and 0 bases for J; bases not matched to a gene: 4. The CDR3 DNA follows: TGTGCCAGCAGCGCGGACAGGAGCTCTGGAAACACCATATATTTT. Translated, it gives CASSADRSSGNTIYF.